The text below deals with one TCR beta chain. Its antigen is not known. This sample is drawn from a study of PD-1 blockade in classical Hodgkin lymphoma. Study-level results: Newly diagnosed patients were said to have less baseline TCR diversity than healthy donors did. Sources of repertoire differences remain undefined, possibly disease activity or prior therapy.

V lost 4 bases, J lost 0 bases, and 14 bases lay in between. The germline CDR1 and CDR2 sequences are ENHRY and SYGVKD. The CDR3 covers 16 residues. Assay used: immunoSEQ multiplex PCR; TCRdb lists only in-frame clones, some missing. The sample shows several thousand clones, 75% to 90% of them seen only once. Time point described: newly diagnosed, previously untreated cHL patient sample. After PBMCs were thawed, their CD8+ T cells were isolated by magnetic negative selection. It was PBMCs in newly diagnosed, untreated classical Hodgkin lymphoma that served as comparison. The clonotype originates from a human donor with classical Hodgkin lymphoma. The sample comprised CD8+ T cells from blood. The chain couples TRBV10-3 to TRBJ2-3; D might be TRBD2 (7 bases). This CDR3 reads CAISVGGGLSTDTQYF. For the CDR3, the DNA is TGTGCCATCAGTGTTGGCGGGGGCCTCAGCACAGATACGCAGTATTTT.